This entry lists 4 T cell receptor beta chains sequenced from one sample in a study of T cell repertoires in ileal Crohn's disease. Sequenced by immunoSEQ multiplex PCR; TCRdb stores in-frame clones only, minus some. The table shows 13,000 or so clones, with around 80% occurring only once. Time point meaning: neoterminal ileum biopsy at postoperative endoscopy, about 6 months after surgery. Sequenced material: ileal tissue. These receptors all stem from an adult with Crohn's disease.

This clone was counted a few times. V and J are TRBV7-8 and TRBJ2-1; 8 positions match TRBD2. Trimming at V came to 6 bases and at J to 6 bases, leaving 10 bases not matched to a gene. Germline CDR1 SGHVS, CDR2 FQNEAQ. The CDR3 is 15 amino acids. The CDR3 region is CASREAGEVANEQFF. DNA for the CDR3: TGTGCCAGCAGGGAAGCGGGAGAAGTCGCCAATGAGCAGTTCTTC.

The chain carries TRBV7-2 and TRBJ2-3; D not certain. Germline loops: CDR1 SGHTA, CDR2 FQGNSA. The CDR3 has 14 amino acids. V was pared by 5 bases and J by 8 bases, with 17 bases between. The CDR3: CASSAAASTGTQYF. CDR3 DNA sequence: TGTGCCAGCAGCGCCGCCGCTAGTACGGGTACGCAGTATTTT.

The chain carries TRBV6-4 and TRBJ1-1; no firm D call. CDR1 is MRHNA, CDR2 SNTAGT, per germline. The CDR3 is 14 amino acids. V lost 6 bases to trimming and J lost 1 base, with 12 bases between them. The CDR3 nucleotides read TGTGCCAGCAGACTCGCTTCTGGGAACACTGAAGCTTTCTTT. It yields the protein CASRLASGNTEAFF.

The J gene is TRBJ1-5, the V gene TRBV7-9; no reliable D call. From germline, CDR1 is SEHNR and CDR2 FQNEAQ (reference sequence). This CDR3 is built from 14 residues. The ends were cut back, 1 base at V and 8 bases at J, with 12 bases in the middle. CDR3: CASSLGNRLEPQHF. CDR3 nucleotide sequence: TGTGCCAGCAGCTTAGGTAATCGGTTGGAGCCCCAGCATTTT.